This is a list of T cell receptor beta chains from one sample in a study of cytomegalovirus exposure and HLA in healthy donors. The assay was immunoSEQ multiplex PCR, and TCRdb's table has in-frame clones only and misses some. Among about 200,000 clones listed, about four fifths were seen once. What was sequenced was PBMCs. The receptor source for this set is a male donor in good health and CMV-seropositive. The CDR3 runs from the conserved cysteine through the conserved F or W. Fields, in order: J gene, V gene, clone size, D gene, CDR3 protein, CDR3 DNA. D genes are given only for firm matches. Clone size appears in some rows only: once, few, many, or a class for an expanded clone.

>TRBJ1-1|TRBV20-1|NA|NA
CSAAGATEAFF
TGCAGTGCCGCAGGCGCCACTGAAGCTTTCTTT
>TRBJ2-5|TRBV5-4|once|TRBD2
CASKPGLAGNQETQYF
TGTGCCAGCAAGCCGGGACTAGCGGGGAATCAAGAGACCCAGTACTTC
>TRBJ2-7|TRBV7-2|NA|TRBD2
CASSLVLAGGRINEQYF
TGTGCCAGCAGCTTAGTCCTAGCGGGGGGCAGGATAAACGAGCAGTACTTC
>TRBJ2-5|TRBV5-1|NA|TRBD1
CASSSQGPQETQYF
TGCGCCAGCAGCTCACAGGGGCCTCAGGAGACCCAGTACTTC
>TRBJ2-7|TRBV20-1|NA|NA
CSAASGVEQYF
TGCAGTGCTGCATCCGGAGTCGAGCAGTACTTC
>TRBJ1-1|TRBV5-1|few|TRBD1
CASSVSQGKITEAFF
TGCGCCAGCAGCGTTTCACAGGGGAAAATCACTGAAGCTTTCTTT
>TRBJ1-2|TRBV28|NA|NA
CASRWKRGPYGYTF
TGTGCCAGCAGGTGGAAAAGGGGCCCCTATGGCTACACCTTC
>TRBJ1-2|TRBV28|NA|NA
CASSLGGGPPNYGYTF
TGTGCCAGCAGTTTAGGGGGCGGGCCACCGAACTATGGCTATACCTTC
>TRBJ1-3|TRBV7-2|NA|NA
CASSFAGTLTRGNTIYF
TGTGCCAGCAGCTTCGCCGGGACACTCACCCGGGGAAACACCATATATTTT
>TRBJ2-7|TRBV28|once|TRBD2
CASTAGAGYEQYF
TGTGCCAGCACCGCCGGAGCGGGATACGAGCAGTACTTC
>TRBJ2-2|TRBV5-6|once|NA
CASSFIRLKTGELFF
TGTGCCAGCAGCTTCATCAGGTTGAAGACCGGGGAGCTGTTTTTT
>TRBJ2-1|TRBV28|NA|TRBD2
CASSSGGAGMGNEQFF
TGTGCCAGCAGTTCCGGGGGGGCGGGGATGGGCAATGAGCAGTTCTTC
>TRBJ2-1|TRBV5-1|NA|NA
CASSSTYEQFF
TGCGCCAGCAGCTCGACTTATGAGCAGTTCTTC
>TRBJ1-4|TRBV21-1|NA|NA
CASSGRTGGYEKLFF
TGTGCCAGCAGCGGACGGACAGGGGGGTACGAAAAACTGTTTTTT
>TRBJ1-3|TRBV5-1|NA|NA
CASSLGSGTAGNTIYF
TGCGCCAGCAGCTTGGGTTCCGGGACTGCCGGAAACACCATATATTTT
>TRBJ2-5|TRBV7-9|NA|NA
CASSTQLRRGETQYF
TGTGCCAGCAGCACGCAACTACGGCGGGGAGAGACCCAGTACTTC
>TRBJ2-3|TRBV21-1|NA|NA
CASSNQGGTDTQYF
TGTGCCAGCAGCAACCAGGGAGGGACAGATACGCAGTATTTT
>TRBJ2-2|TRBV4-3|NA|NA
CASSQTSNTGELFF
TGCGCCAGCAGCCAAACTTCAAACACCGGGGAGCTGTTTTTT
>TRBJ1-1|TRBV30|NA|NA
CAWSEGWDTEAFF
TGTGCCTGGAGTGAGGGGTGGGACACTGAAGCTTTCTTT
>TRBJ2-3|TRBV5-1|NA|NA
CASSHARETADTQYF
TGCGCCAGCAGCCACGCCCGGGAGACAGCAGATACGCAGTATTTT
>TRBJ1-2|TRBV18|few|NA
CASSPSSPDGYTF
TGTGCCAGCTCACCCTCCTCTCCTGATGGCTACACCTTC
>TRBJ2-5|TRBV29-1|NA|NA
CSSFDREVGTQYF
TGCAGCTCATTTGACAGGGAGGTCGGGACCCAGTACTTC
>TRBJ1-1|TRBV6-1|NA|NA
CASRLGANTEAFF
TGTGCCAGCCGGTTGGGGGCTAACACTGAAGCTTTCTTT
>TRBJ1-2|TRBV15|NA|TRBD1
CATSTDRGLSYGYTF
TGTGCCACCAGCACTGACAGGGGGCTAAGCTATGGCTACACCTTC
>TRBJ2-7|TRBV27|NA|TRBD2
CASSPRGASGLFYEQYF
TGTGCCAGCAGTCCTAGGGGGGCTAGCGGGTTGTTCTACGAGCAGTACTTC
>TRBJ2-3|TRBV11-2|NA|NA
CASSYRRDSTSADTQYF
TGTGCCAGCAGTTACCGCCGGGACTCAACATCGGCAGATACGCAGTATTTT
>TRBJ2-5|TRBV19|NA|NA
CASSMGRGWETQYF
TGTGCCAGTAGTATGGGTAGGGGTTGGGAGACCCAGTACTTC
>TRBJ2-5|TRBV7-2|NA|TRBD2
CASSHGLAGTRAQYF
TGTGCCAGCAGCCATGGACTAGCGGGAACCCGGGCCCAGTACTTC
>TRBJ1-6|TRBV7-2|NA|NA
CASSLAQGNNSPLHF
TGTGCCAGCAGCTTAGCTCAGGGGAATAATTCACCCCTCCACTTT
>TRBJ2-3|TRBV10-3|NA|TRBD2
CAISDVAGGHTDTQYF
TGTGCCATCAGCGACGTAGCGGGGGGTCACACAGATACGCAGTATTTT
>TRBJ1-1|TRBV7-9|NA|TRBD1
CASSLGIQGAVTEAFF
TGTGCCAGCAGCTTAGGAATACAGGGGGCGGTCACTGAAGCTTTCTTT
>TRBJ2-3|TRBV7-2|NA|TRBD1
CASRRWGTDTDTQYF
TGTGCCAGCAGGAGGTGGGGGACAGACACAGATACGCAGTATTTT
>TRBJ2-5|TRBV7-9|NA|TRBD1
CASRWDRGIVETQYF
TGTGCCAGCAGGTGGGACAGGGGTATCGTAGAGACCCAGTACTTC
>TRBJ2-3|TRBV7-9|few|NA
CASPPGEFTDTQYF
TGTGCCAGTCCGCCGGGGGAGTTCACAGATACGCAGTATTTT
>TRBJ1-1|TRBV11-2|NA|NA
CASSLGAGEAFF
TGTGCCAGCAGCTTAGGGGCCGGCGAAGCTTTCTTT
>TRBJ1-2|TRBV9|once|TRBD1
CASSFGTVSNYGYTF
TGTGCCAGCAGTTTCGGGACAGTGAGTAACTATGGCTACACCTTC
>TRBJ1-1|TRBV2|NA|TRBD1
CASREQGARTEAFF
TGTGCCAGCAGGGAACAGGGGGCGCGGACTGAAGCTTTCTTT
>TRBJ2-1|TRBV5-7|NA|TRBD2
CASSLGGSFSYNEQFF
TGTGCCAGCAGCTTGGGCGGGAGCTTCTCCTACAATGAGCAGTTCTTC
>TRBJ2-7|TRBV6-1|NA|TRBD1
CASETGDYEQYF
TGTGCCAGCGAGACAGGGGACTACGAGCAGTACTTC
>TRBJ1-2|TRBV30|once|NA
CAWSDFSYGYTF
TGTGCCTGGAGTGATTTTAGCTATGGCTACACCTTC
>TRBJ1-1|TRBV6-6|NA|NA
CASILGGGYEAFF
TGTGCCAGCATCCTCGGTGGCGGGTATGAAGCTTTCTTT